The present T cell receptor (beta chain) was sequenced within a study of T-cell reconstitution after alpha-beta-depleted transplantation in children. This CDR3 region has 14 residues. Germline V gene data show CDR1 as LGHNA and CDR2 as YNFKEQ. The junction had 5 bases not matched to a gene; V was cut back by 3 bases and J by 4 bases. Using unique molecular identifiers, the investigators prepared the TCRbeta library. TCRdb reanalysed the PCR reads using MiXCR and keeps one entry per CDR3 protein. Altogether approximately 240,000 distinct CDR3 sequences are present, around 10% being singletons, with the ten largest covering approximately 6.6%.

Sequencing used PBMCs from the stem cell graft donor, obtained from the stem cell graft. The J gene is TRBJ1-2, the V gene TRBV4-2; 7 bases match TRBD1. The TCR was taken from a human donor who donated a stem cell graft to a child with acute lymphoblastic leukemia. The CDR3 here is CASSHMDRPYGYTF. The CDR3 DNA sequence: TGTGCCAGCAGCCATATGGACAGGCCCTATGGCTACACCTTC.